A selection of T cell receptor beta chains follows, all from one sample in a study of cytomegalovirus exposure and HLA in healthy donors. Only in-frame clones appear in the TCRdb table, and some are missing; sequencing was by immunoSEQ multiplex PCR. The sample yields roughly 150,000 clones, about 82% seen once. Sequenced sample: PBMCs. The receptors derive from a man aged 25-45 years in good health. Both conserved end residues are part of each CDR3. The order of the fields is clone size, J gene, V gene, D gene, CDR3 protein. The D gene is left open where the match is weak. Only some rows state a clone size, as once, few, many or a class for expanded clones.

abundance: few; j_gene: TRBJ2-3; v_gene: TRBV6-4; d_gene: TRBD1; CDR3aa: CASSDSAGTGGDTQYF
abundance: -; j_gene: TRBJ2-7; v_gene: TRBV30; d_gene: -; CDR3aa: CAWGAYYEQYF
abundance: -; j_gene: TRBJ1-5; v_gene: TRBV5-1; d_gene: TRBD1; CDR3aa: CASSGGQNQPQHF
abundance: -; j_gene: TRBJ2-5; v_gene: TRBV27; d_gene: TRBD1; CDR3aa: CASSFRQGAGETQYF
abundance: -; j_gene: TRBJ1-5; v_gene: TRBV18; d_gene: -; CDR3aa: CASSPDRNQPQHF
abundance: -; j_gene: TRBJ1-1; v_gene: TRBV28; d_gene: -; CDR3aa: CASSLSGMGGRGNTEAFF
abundance: -; j_gene: TRBJ2-3; v_gene: TRBV7-9; d_gene: -; CDR3aa: CASSISRGTDTQYF
abundance: few; j_gene: TRBJ2-7; v_gene: TRBV6-5; d_gene: TRBD2; CDR3aa: CASSHGGSGREQYF
abundance: -; j_gene: TRBJ1-3; v_gene: TRBV28; d_gene: TRBD1; CDR3aa: CASSPPRGPLSGNTIYF
abundance: -; j_gene: TRBJ2-1; v_gene: TRBV10-3; d_gene: TRBD1; CDR3aa: CAIRTPGQGRDEQFF
abundance: -; j_gene: TRBJ2-7; v_gene: TRBV11-3; d_gene: TRBD2; CDR3aa: CASSLRLAPYEQYF
abundance: -; j_gene: TRBJ1-2; v_gene: TRBV4-3; d_gene: -; CDR3aa: CASSRTHRFFNYGYTF
abundance: -; j_gene: TRBJ1-1; v_gene: TRBV30; d_gene: -; CDR3aa: CAWSVLQGTRPMAFF
abundance: once; j_gene: TRBJ1-5; v_gene: TRBV20-1; d_gene: -; CDR3aa: CSARDLRSQHF
abundance: -; j_gene: TRBJ2-2; v_gene: TRBV18; d_gene: -; CDR3aa: CASSPPGGGATGELFF
abundance: few; j_gene: TRBJ2-2; v_gene: TRBV5-4; d_gene: -; CDR3aa: CASSSYWTGELFF
abundance: -; j_gene: TRBJ2-7; v_gene: TRBV6-5; d_gene: -; CDR3aa: CASTPRQGTIYEQYF
abundance: -; j_gene: TRBJ1-1; v_gene: TRBV18; d_gene: -; CDR3aa: CASSPMEGTEAFF
abundance: -; j_gene: TRBJ2-4; v_gene: TRBV7-6; d_gene: TRBD2; CDR3aa: CASSAGGAGKNIQYF
abundance: once; j_gene: TRBJ2-5; v_gene: TRBV7-8; d_gene: -; CDR3aa: CASSPRGNYQETQYF
abundance: few; j_gene: TRBJ1-1; v_gene: TRBV6-5; d_gene: TRBD1; CDR3aa: CASRRQGGVNTEAFF
abundance: -; j_gene: TRBJ2-1; v_gene: TRBV28; d_gene: TRBD2; CDR3aa: CASSSWTSGGPSYNEQFF
abundance: -; j_gene: TRBJ2-1; v_gene: TRBV18; d_gene: TRBD2; CDR3aa: CASSPTSGDNEQFF